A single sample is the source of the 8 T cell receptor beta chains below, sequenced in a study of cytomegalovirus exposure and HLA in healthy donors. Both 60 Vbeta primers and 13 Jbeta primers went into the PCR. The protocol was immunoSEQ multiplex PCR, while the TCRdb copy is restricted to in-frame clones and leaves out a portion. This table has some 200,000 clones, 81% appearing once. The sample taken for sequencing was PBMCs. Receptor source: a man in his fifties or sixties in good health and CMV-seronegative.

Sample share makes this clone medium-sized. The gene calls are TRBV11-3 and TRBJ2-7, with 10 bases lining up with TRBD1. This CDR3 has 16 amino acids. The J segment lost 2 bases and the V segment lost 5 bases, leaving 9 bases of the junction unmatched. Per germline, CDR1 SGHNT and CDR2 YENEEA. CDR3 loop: CASSLSGTGAAYEQYF. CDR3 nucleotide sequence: TGTGCCAGCAGCCTCTCCGGGACAGGGGCCGCCTACGAGCAGTACTTC.

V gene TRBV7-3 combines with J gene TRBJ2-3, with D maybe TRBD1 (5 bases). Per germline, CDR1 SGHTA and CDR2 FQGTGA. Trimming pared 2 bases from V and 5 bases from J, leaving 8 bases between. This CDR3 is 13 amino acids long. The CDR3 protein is CASSLRRGDTQYF. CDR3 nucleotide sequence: TGTGCCAGCAGCTTACGAAGGGGAGATACGCAGTATTTT. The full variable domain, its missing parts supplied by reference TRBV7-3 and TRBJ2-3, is GAGVSQTPSNKVTEKGKYVELRCDPISGHTALYWYRQSLGQGPEFLIYFQGTGAADDSGLPNDRFFAVRPEGSVSTLKIQRTERGDSAVYLCASSLRRGDTQYFGPGTRLTVL.

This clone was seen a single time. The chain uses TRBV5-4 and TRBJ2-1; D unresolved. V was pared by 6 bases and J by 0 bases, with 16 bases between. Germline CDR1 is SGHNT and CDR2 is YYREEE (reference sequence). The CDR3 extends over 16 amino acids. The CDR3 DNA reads TGTGCCAGCACCTGGGTTGAGGCCCGCTCCTACAATGAGCAGTTCTTC. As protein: CASTWVEARSYNEQFF.

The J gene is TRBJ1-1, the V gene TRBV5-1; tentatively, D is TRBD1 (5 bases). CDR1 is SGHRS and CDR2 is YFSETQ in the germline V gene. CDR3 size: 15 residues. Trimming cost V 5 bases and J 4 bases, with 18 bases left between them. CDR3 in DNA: TGCGCCAGCAGAATGGGGGTCAGGGAGGGCACTGAAGCTTTCTTT. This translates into CASRMGVREGTEAFF.

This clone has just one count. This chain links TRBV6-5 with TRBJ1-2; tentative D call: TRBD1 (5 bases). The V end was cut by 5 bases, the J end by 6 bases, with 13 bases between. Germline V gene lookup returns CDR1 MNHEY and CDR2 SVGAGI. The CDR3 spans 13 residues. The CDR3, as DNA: TGTGCCAGCAGTAGGTCAGGGTGGGATGGCTACACCTTC. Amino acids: CASSRSGWDGYTF.

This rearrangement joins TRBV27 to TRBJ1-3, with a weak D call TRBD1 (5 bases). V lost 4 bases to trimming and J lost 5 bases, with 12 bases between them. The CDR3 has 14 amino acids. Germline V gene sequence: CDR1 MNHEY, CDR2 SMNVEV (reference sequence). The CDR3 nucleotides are TGTGCCAGCAGTTCGGCGGGGGTCCGAAACACCATATATTTT. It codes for CASSSAGVRNTIYF.

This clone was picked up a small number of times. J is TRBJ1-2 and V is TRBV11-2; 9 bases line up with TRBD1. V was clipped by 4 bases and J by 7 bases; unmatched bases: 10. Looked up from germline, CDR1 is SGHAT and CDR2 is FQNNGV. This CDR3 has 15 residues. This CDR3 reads CASSSPRTGDLGYTF. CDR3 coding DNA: TGTGCCAGCAGCTCCCCAAGGACAGGGGACCTTGGCTACACCTTC.

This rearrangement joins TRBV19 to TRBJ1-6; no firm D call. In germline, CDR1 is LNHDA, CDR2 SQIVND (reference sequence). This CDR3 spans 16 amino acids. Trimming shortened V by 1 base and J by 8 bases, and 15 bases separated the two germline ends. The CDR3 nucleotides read TGTGCCAGTAGTATAGCACCCGGTGCGGTGTATTCACCCCTCCACTTT. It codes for CASSIAPGAVYSPLHF.